The TCR beta chain described here comes from a study of cytomegalovirus exposure and HLA in healthy donors. The germline V and J ends were trimmed by 7 bases and 2 bases, with 18 bases remaining between them. This CDR3 is 14 amino acids long. The germline V gene encodes CDR1 GTSNPN and CDR2 SVGIG (reference sequence). Sequenced by immunoSEQ multiplex PCR; TCRdb stores in-frame clones only, minus some. Among about 170,000 clones listed, roughly 89% were seen once. On this clone itself: Its antigen remains unknown.

Findings and caveats of the study: Cytomegalovirus status was reportedly diagnosed by the classifier with high specificity and sensitivity.

The source material was PBMCs. The receptor was isolated from a woman between 18 and 29 years old in good health and CMV-seropositive. The V call is TRBV30, the J call TRBJ2-7, with a tentative D call TRBD1 (6 bases). CDR3 protein: CALTVTDSAYEQYF. The CDR3 DNA is TGTGCCTTGACCGTAACGGACAGCGCCTACGAGCAGTACTTC.